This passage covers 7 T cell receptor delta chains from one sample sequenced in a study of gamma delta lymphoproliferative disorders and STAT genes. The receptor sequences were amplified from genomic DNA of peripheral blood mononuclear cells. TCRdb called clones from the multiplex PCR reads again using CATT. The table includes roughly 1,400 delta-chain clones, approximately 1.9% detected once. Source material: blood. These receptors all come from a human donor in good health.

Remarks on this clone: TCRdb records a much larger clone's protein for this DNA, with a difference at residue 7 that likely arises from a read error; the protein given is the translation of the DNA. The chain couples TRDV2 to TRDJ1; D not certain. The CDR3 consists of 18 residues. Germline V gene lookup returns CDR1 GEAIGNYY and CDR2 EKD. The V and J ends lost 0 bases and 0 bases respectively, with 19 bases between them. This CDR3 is CACDTVKFSRSYTDKLIF. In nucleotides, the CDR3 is TGTGCCTGTGACACCGTCAAGTTTAGCCGGTCTTACACCGATAAACTCATCTTT.

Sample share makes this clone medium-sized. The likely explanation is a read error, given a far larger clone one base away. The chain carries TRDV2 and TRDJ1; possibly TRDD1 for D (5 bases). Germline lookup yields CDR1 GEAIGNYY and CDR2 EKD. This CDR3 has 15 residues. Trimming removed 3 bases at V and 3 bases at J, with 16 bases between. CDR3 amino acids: CACDPVQILADKLIF. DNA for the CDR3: TGTGCCTGTGACCCCGTACAAATACTTGCCGATAAACTCATCTTT.

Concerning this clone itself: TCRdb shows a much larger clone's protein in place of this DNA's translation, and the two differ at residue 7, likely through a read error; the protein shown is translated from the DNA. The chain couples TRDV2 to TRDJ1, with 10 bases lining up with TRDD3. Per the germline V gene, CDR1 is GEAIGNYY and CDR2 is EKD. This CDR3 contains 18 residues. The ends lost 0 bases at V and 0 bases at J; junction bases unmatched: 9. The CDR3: CACDTLNVTGGYTDKLIF. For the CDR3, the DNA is TGTGCCTGTGACACCCTAAACGTGACTGGGGGATACACCGATAAACTCATCTTT.

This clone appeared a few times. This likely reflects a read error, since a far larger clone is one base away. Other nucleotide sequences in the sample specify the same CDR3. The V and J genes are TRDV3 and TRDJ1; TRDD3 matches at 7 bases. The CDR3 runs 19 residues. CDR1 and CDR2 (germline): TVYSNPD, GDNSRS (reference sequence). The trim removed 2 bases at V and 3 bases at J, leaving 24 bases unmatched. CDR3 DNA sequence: TGTGCCTTTTTAATGGGCCAATACTGGGGAATAAAGGGGGCCGATAAACTCATCTTT. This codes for CAFLMGQYWGIKGADKLIF.

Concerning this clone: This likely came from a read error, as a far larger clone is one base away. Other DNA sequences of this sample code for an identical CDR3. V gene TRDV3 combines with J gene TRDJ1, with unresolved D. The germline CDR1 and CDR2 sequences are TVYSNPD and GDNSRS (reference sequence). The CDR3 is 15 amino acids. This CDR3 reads CAFSMPVESLDKLIF. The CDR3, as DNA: TGTGCCTTTAGTATGCCGGTAGAGTCTCTAGATAAACTCATCTTC.

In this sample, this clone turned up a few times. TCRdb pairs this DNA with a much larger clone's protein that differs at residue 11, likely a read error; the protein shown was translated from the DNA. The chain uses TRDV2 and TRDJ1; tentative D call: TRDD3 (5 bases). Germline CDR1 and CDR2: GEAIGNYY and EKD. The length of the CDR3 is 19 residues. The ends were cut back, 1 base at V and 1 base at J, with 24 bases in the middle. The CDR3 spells CACDTIGNMGREITDKLIF. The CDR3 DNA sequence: TGTGCCTGTGACACGATCGGAAACATGGGGAGGGAGATCACCGATAAACTCATCTTT.

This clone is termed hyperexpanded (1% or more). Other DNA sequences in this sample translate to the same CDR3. The CDR3 DNA reads as TGTGCCTGTGACGCCCTGGGGGATGGCACCGATAAACTCATCTTT. As protein: CACDALGDGTDKLIF. V is TRDV2 and J is TRDJ1, with 9 bases matching TRDD3. Germline CDR1 GEAIGNYY, CDR2 EKD. The CDR3 is made up of 15 amino acids. V was clipped by 3 bases and J by 1 base; unmatched bases: 5.